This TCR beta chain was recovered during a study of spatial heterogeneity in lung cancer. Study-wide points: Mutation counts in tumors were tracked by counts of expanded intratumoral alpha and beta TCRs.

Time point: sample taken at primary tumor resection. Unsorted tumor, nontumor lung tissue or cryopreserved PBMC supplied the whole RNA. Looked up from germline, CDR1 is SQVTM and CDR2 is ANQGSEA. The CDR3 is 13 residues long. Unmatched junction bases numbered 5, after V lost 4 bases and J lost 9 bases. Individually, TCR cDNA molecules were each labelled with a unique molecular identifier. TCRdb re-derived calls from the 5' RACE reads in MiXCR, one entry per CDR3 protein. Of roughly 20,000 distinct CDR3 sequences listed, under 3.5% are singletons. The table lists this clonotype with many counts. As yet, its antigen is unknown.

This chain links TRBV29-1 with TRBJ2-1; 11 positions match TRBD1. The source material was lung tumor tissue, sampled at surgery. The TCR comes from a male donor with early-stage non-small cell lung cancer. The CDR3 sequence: CSVAGQGAGEQFF. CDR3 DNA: TGCAGCGTTGCCGGACAGGGGGCCGGTGAGCAGTTCTTC.